Listed below are T cell receptor beta chains from one sample, sequenced in a study of T cells in Graves' hyperthyroidism and ophthalmopathy. From the multiplex PCR reads, TCRdb called clonotypes with MiXCR, one entry per CDR3 protein. The table shows 350,000 to 400,000 distinct CDR3 sequences, with around 14% occurring only once. The material sequenced was blood. The receptor set was obtained from a woman aged 25 to 39 with Graves' hyperthyroidism. Both conserved end residues are part of each CDR3. D genes are given only for firm matches. Only some rows state a clone size, as once, few, many or a class for expanded clones.

D gene,V gene,J gene,clone size,CDR3 DNA,CDR3 protein
NA,TRBV7-6,TRBJ2-5,NA,TGTGCCAGCAGCTTAGTGCCAGCGGGAGAGACCCAGTACTTC,CASSLVPAGETQYF
TRBD1,TRBV29-1,TRBJ1-2,few,TGCAGCGTTGTGTTTGACAGGGCCACGAACTATGGCTACACCTTC,CSVVFDRATNYGYTF
NA,TRBV5-1,TRBJ1-1,NA,TGCGCCAGCAGTTCGGGAGGGAAGTCTGAAGCTTTCTTT,CASSSGGKSEAFF
TRBD1,TRBV12-3/TRBV12-4,TRBJ1-5,many,TGTGCCAGCAGTCCCCGGGACAGGAATAGCAATCAGCCCCAGCATTTT,CASSPRDRNSNQPQHF
TRBD2,TRBV6-1,TRBJ2-1,many,TGTGCCAGCAGGGCACAGGGGCCAACTAGCGGGAGGACCTACAATGAGCAGTTCTTC,CASRAQGPTSGRTYNEQFF
NA,TRBV27,TRBJ2-1,many,TGTGCCAGCACCATAGGGAACAATGAGCAGTTCTTC,CASTIGNNEQFF
TRBD2,TRBV20-1,TRBJ2-7,NA,TGCAGTGCTAGAGTTCATCGGGGGGTGCAGAGGGGCGGGGAGCAGTACTTC,CSARVHRGVQRGGEQYF
TRBD1,TRBV7-2,TRBJ1-6,NA,TGTGCCAGCAGCTTAGTAGGACAGGGAAGTTATAATTCACCCCTCCACTTT,CASSLVGQGSYNSPLHF
NA,TRBV20-1,TRBJ2-5,many,TGCAGTGCTAGTGTCAGCCAAGAGACCCAGTACTTC,CSASVSQETQYF
NA,TRBV5-1,TRBJ1-1,NA,TGCGCCAGCAGCCTGCAGGCTTCGAGTACTGAAGCTTTCTTT,CASSLQASSTEAFF
NA,TRBV20-1,TRBJ1-2,few,TGCAGTGCTAGGAAAGGGGAAGTGCGAGGCTACACCTTC,CSARKGEVRGYTF
TRBD2,TRBV7-9,TRBJ2-7,few,TGTGCCAGCAGCTTAGCGCTAGCGGGTAGCCACGAGCAGTACTTC,CASSLALAGSHEQYF
NA,TRBV15,TRBJ2-5,many,TGTGCCACCAGCAGAGATCCCCAGGCCCAAGAGACCCAGTACTTC,CATSRDPQAQETQYF